The clone carrying this TCR beta chain is a singleton in its sample. The antigen is not known. The CDR3 covers 15 residues. Germline V lookup: CDR1 MDHEN, CDR2 SYDVKM. V lost 8 bases and J lost 3; bases outside the gene matches: 13. This entry belongs to a study of cytomegalovirus exposure and HLA in healthy donors. Looking at the study overall: The same platform used for the 600 to 750 first-cohort repertoires was also used for the 120 or so validation repertoires, as a later analysis reported. General study results and limits: Specific recognition of CMV antigens was confirmed in vitro for three chains (all CMV-associated).

Libraries were prepared by immunoSEQ multiplex PCR; TCRdb keeps only in-frame clonotypes and omits some of them. This sample has under 250,000 clones, with around nine tenths found just once. Sequenced sample: PBMCs. This rearrangement joins TRBV28 to TRBJ2-7, with TRBD1 identical over 7 bases. The receptor was isolated from a man aged 18 to 29 in good health and CMV-seronegative. The DNA for the CDR3 is TGTGCCAGCCGCCCGGCCTCCAGGGACAGCTACGAGCAGTACTTC. Translation: CASRPASRDSYEQYF.